The 9 T cell receptor beta chains in this list originate from one sample, sequenced in a study of T cells in Graves' hyperthyroidism and ophthalmopathy. Using RNA transcripts as the source, TCR beta CDR3 regions were amplified. The HTBI primer set served for first-round RT-PCR of the TCR CDR3. TCRdb re-called the multiplex PCR reads with MiXCR, one entry per CDR3 protein. This sample has roughly 650,000 distinct CDR3 sequences, with approximately 15% found just once. Input material: blood. Source of these receptors: a woman aged 40 to 50 with Graves' ophthalmopathy.

The sample holds a few counts of this clonotype. V is TRBV20-1 and J is TRBJ1-5; D not certain. Per germline, CDR1 DFQATT and CDR2 SNEGSKA (reference sequence). Between the trimmed V and J ends, which lost 0 bases and 5 bases, there was a span of 17 bases. This CDR3 has 16 amino acids. CDR3 DNA: TGCAGTGCTAGAGATTTGAGCGGGCTACCCGATCAGCCCCAGCATTTT. Its protein is CSARDLSGLPDQPQHF.

This clonotype has a count of ten or more. This CDR3 is CASSPPVTSGIVWGDTQYF. In DNA, the CDR3 is TGTGCCAGCAGCCCCCCCGTGACTAGCGGGATTGTGTGGGGAGATACGCAGTATTTT. The chain joins TRBV7-9 to TRBJ2-3; TRBD2 agrees at 11 bases. Germline V gives CDR1 SEHNR, CDR2 FQNEAQ (reference sequence). This CDR3 has 19 residues. J gave up 5 bases and V 5 bases, and 18 bases lay outside the gene matches. Using reference TRBV7-9 and TRBJ2-3 for the parts outside the CDR3, the full variable domain is DTGVSQNPRHKITKRGQNVTFRCDPISEHNRLYWYRQTLGQGPEFLTYFQNEAQLEKSRLLSDRFSAERPKGSFSTLEIQRTEQGDSAMYLCASSPPVTSGIVWGDTQYFGPGTRLTVL.

This clonotype was seen at least ten times. V is TRBV3-1 and J is TRBJ2-5; 7 positions match TRBD1. The germline V gene encodes CDR1 LGHDT and CDR2 YNNKEL (reference sequence). The CDR3 runs 15 residues. The V and J ends lost 3 bases and 1 base, in that order; junction bases with no gene match: 5. The CDR3 sequence: CASSQMGQSQETQYF. The DNA of the CDR3 is TGTGCCAGCAGCCAGATGGGACAGAGCCAAGAGACCCAGTACTTC.

As for this clonotype: This CDR3 fails to terminate in the conserved phenylalanine or tryptophan, so it likely reflects a read error. DNA of the CDR3: TGCGCCAGCAGCTTGTGGCGGGGGCCGGGACAAGAGACCCAGTACCTC. Protein sequence: CASSLWRGPGQETQYL. V is TRBV5-1 and J is TRBJ2-5; possible D gene TRBD2, 7 bases. This CDR3 is 16 amino acids long. Germline V gene lookup returns CDR1 SGHRS and CDR2 YFSETQ. Deletions cut 1 base from V and 2 bases from J, with 15 bases between.

This clonotype was counted between two and nine times. The rearrangement joins TRBV30 to TRBJ2-4; maybe TRBD2 (5 bases). The CDR3 is 17 amino acids. The V end lost 2 bases, the J end lost 1 base, and 18 bases lay between the germline ends. The germline V gene has CDR1 GTSNPN and CDR2 SVGIG (reference sequence). CDR3 sequence (DNA): TGTGCCTGGAGTTACGGCGGACCCGGCGGGGCCAAAAACATTCAGTACTTC. Protein sequence: CAWSYGGPGGAKNIQYF.

This clonotype has a single count. The V gene is TRBV13, the J gene TRBJ2-1, with TRBD2 matching 9 bases. CDR3 length: 17 residues. J lost 0 bases, V lost 4 bases, and 7 bases had no gene match. The germline gives CDR1 PRHDT, CDR2 FYEKMQ (reference sequence). The CDR3 spells CASSSPTSGLSYNEQFF. The CDR3 DNA is TGTGCCAGCAGCTCACCGACTAGCGGACTCTCCTACAATGAGCAGTTCTTC.

The V call is TRBV6-1, the J call TRBJ2-4, with TRBD2 identical over 8 bases. Germline values: CDR1 MNHNS, CDR2 SASEGT. With 7 bases clipped from V and 0 bases from J, the junction kept 26 bases outside the gene matches. This CDR3 is built from 22 residues. The CDR3: CASTGRGRGGGALQLAKNIQYF. In DNA, the CDR3 is TGTGCCAGCACCGGAAGGGGTCGGGGGGGGGGGGCTCTCCAACTAGCCAAAAACATTCAGTACTTC.

In its sample, this clonotype was seen a few times. The chain's CDR3 is CASRASGGKTQYF. The CDR3 DNA reads TGTGCCAGCAGGGCTAGCGGGGGAAAGACCCAGTACTTC. The chain carries TRBV6-1 and TRBJ2-5; 10 nucleotides line up with TRBD2. Germline V gene sequence: CDR1 MNHNS, CDR2 SASEGT. V gave up 6 bases and J gave up 6 bases; unmatched junction bases: 4. The CDR3 sequence is 13 residues long.

The V call is TRBV6-1, the J call TRBJ2-2, with TRBD2 matching over 10 bases. This CDR3 comprises 14 residues. CDR1 is MNHNS, CDR2 SASEGT, per germline. J lost 5 bases, V lost 6 bases, and 3 bases had no gene match. CDR3 nucleotides: TGTGCCAGCAGGCTAGCGGGAGTTACCGGGGAGCTGTTTTTT. Translating gives CASRLAGVTGELFF.